This TCR beta chain was sequenced in a study of T-cell reconstitution after alpha-beta-depleted transplantation in children (dated by TCRdb to between 2015 and 2016). About the full investigation: The study quantitatively tracked T-cell immune reconstitution after TCRalphabeta/CD19-depleted allogeneic hematopoietic cell transplantation in children using TCR repertoire profiling.

V is cut back by 1 base and J by 5 bases, with 9 bases in the junction unmatched. CDR1 PRHDT and CDR2 FYEKMQ were looked up in the germline V gene (reference sequence). From the cysteine up to the phenylalanine, the CDR3 has a length of 17 residues. Only the CDR3 DNA stays, 51 bases, in frame from base 1. This clonotype was seen more than once but under ten times. What antigen it recognizes has not been identified. Base-call qualities are not available, and no considerably larger clone is one nucleotide away. Library construction relied on PCR. The sequencer listed for this sample is Illumina HiSeq 2500. Molecular barcoding was employed in the preparation of TCR libraries, with unique molecular identifiers being used to normalize TCRbeta repertoire quantification. TCRdb trimmed the raw reads at Q25, called clones with MiXCR and kept productive beta chains. Each record represents a unique CDR3 protein, reported with the most common genes and DNA among its rows. The sample yields approximately 250,000 distinct CDR3 sequences; 9.7% were counted once. Approximately 5% of the sample is taken by the ten largest.

The clonotype was recovered from a human donor who donated a stem cell graft to a child with SCID. The sequences come from PBMCs from the stem cell graft donor, collected from the stem cell graft. Here the chain combines TRBV13 and TRBJ2-1, with TRBD2 identical over 9 junction bases. The CDR3 sequence is CASSLEGSGTSNNEQFF. The DNA sequence reads TGTGCCAGCAGCTTAGAGGGATCCGGGACTAGCAACAATGAGCAGTTCTTC.